This passage covers 20 T cell receptor beta chains from one sample sequenced in a study of cytomegalovirus exposure and HLA in healthy donors. The PCR was carried out with 60 Vbeta primers and 13 Jbeta primers. Only in-frame clones appear in the TCRdb table, and some are missing; sequencing was by immunoSEQ multiplex PCR. The sample table sets out tens of thousands of clones. The sample was PBMCs. These receptor sequences come from a man between 18 and 29 years old in good health and CMV-seropositive.

The V and J genes are TRBV4-1 and TRBJ1-2, with 8 bases aligning to TRBD1. CDR3 length: 14 residues. The V segment lost 3 bases and the J segment 8 bases; nucleotides outside the gene matches: 8. Germline V gene data show CDR1 as MGHRA and CDR2 as YSYEKL. Here the CDR3 reads CASSQYQGARGYTF. The DNA of the CDR3 is TGCGCCAGCAGCCAGTATCAGGGGGCTAGGGGCTACACCTTC.

The rearrangement joins TRBV30 to TRBJ2-2; 7 bases map to TRBD2. CDR1 and CDR2 (germline): GTSNPN, SVGIG (reference sequence). The ends lost 0 bases at V and 6 bases at J; junction bases unmatched: 10. This CDR3 is built from 16 residues. The CDR3 nucleotides read TGTGCCTGGAGTGTTTGTAGACTAGCTCTTCCCGGGGAGCTGTTTTTT. Its translation is CAWSVCRLALPGELFF.

The rearrangement links TRBV7-9 to TRBJ2-7, with TRBD2 as a possible D gene (6 bases). The ends were cut back, 3 bases at V and 2 bases at J, with 8 bases in the middle. CDR3 length: 13 amino acids. Per the germline V gene, CDR1 is SEHNR and CDR2 is FQNEAQ (reference sequence). The CDR3 spells CASSFWGAYEQYF. In nucleotides, the CDR3 is TGTGCCAGCAGCTTTTGGGGGGCCTACGAGCAGTACTTC.

V usage is TRBV11-2 and J usage is TRBJ1-1; 8 nucleotides line up with TRBD1. Trimming removed 4 bases from V and 1 base from J; junction bases left unmatched: 2. The CDR3 consists of 14 residues. Germline V gene data show CDR1 as SGHAT and CDR2 as FQNNGV. CDR3 residues: CASSSQGANTEAFF. CDR3 DNA: TGTGCCAGCAGCTCTCAGGGGGCGAACACTGAAGCTTTCTTT.

This rearrangement joins TRBV11-1 to TRBJ2-1; tentative D call: TRBD2 (5 bases). V was shortened by 4 bases and J by 4 bases, with 8 bases between the two germline ends. Looked up from germline, CDR1 is SGHAT and CDR2 is FQDESV (reference sequence). CDR3 length equals 13 residues. The CDR3 DNA sequence: TGTGCCAGCAGCTCCGGACTGTACAATGAGCAGTTCTTC. Protein: CASSSGLYNEQFF.

V usage is TRBV10-1 and J usage is TRBJ1-2, with D uncertain. Germline CDR1 is WNHNN and CDR2 is SYGVQD (reference sequence). The CDR3 spans 13 residues. V shed 3 bases and J shed 6 bases, with 11 bases lying between them. DNA of the CDR3: TGCGCCAGCAGTGAAAGTAGGGAGCATGGCTACACCTTC. Amino acid sequence: CASSESREHGYTF.

The chain combines TRBV30 with TRBJ2-7; TRBD2 agrees at 7 bases. The V gene end was trimmed by 4 bases and the J gene end by 6 bases; junction bases not matched to a gene: 6. The CDR3 spans 12 residues. Germline loops: CDR1 GTSNPN, CDR2 SVGIG (reference sequence). In nucleotides, the CDR3 is TGTGCCTGGACCGGGGGGACGGGCGAGCAGTACTTC. It specifies CAWTGGTGEQYF.

The chain has TRBV23-1 and TRBJ2-7, with 9 bases aligning to TRBD1. TRBV23-1 is classed as an ORF, of uncertain function. CDR3 length: 17 amino acids. V shed 6 bases and J 5 bases; nucleotides not matched to a gene: 17. CDR3 residues: CASSPPGFGTGINEQYF. CDR3 DNA sequence: TGCGCCAGCAGCCCCCCAGGTTTCGGGACAGGGATCAACGAGCAGTACTTC.

The CDR3 protein is CASSLDRGQGGTGELFF. CDR3 nucleotide sequence: TGTGCCAGCAGCCTGGACAGGGGGCAGGGGGGCACCGGGGAGCTGTTTTTT. V and J are TRBV7-3 and TRBJ2-2; 11 bases line up with TRBD1. J lost 4 bases, V lost 5 bases, and 9 bases had no gene match. The CDR3 consists of 17 residues. Looked up from germline, CDR1 is SGHTA and CDR2 is FQGTGA.

The gene calls are TRBV2 and TRBJ1-5, with TRBD1 matching 9 bases. There are 16 residues in the CDR3. The germline CDR1 and CDR2 sequences are SNHLY and FYNNEI. Germline trimming cut 5 bases from V and 0 bases from J; bases unmatched to any gene: 5. CDR3 nucleotide sequence: TGTGCCAGCAGTCAACAGGGGGCACGTAGCAATCAGCCCCAGCATTTT. As protein: CASSQQGARSNQPQHF.

The chain has TRBV29-1 and TRBJ1-2; 7 bases map to TRBD1. The germline V gene has CDR1 SQVTM and CDR2 ANQGSEA. The V and J ends lost 3 bases and 2 bases, in that order; junction bases with no gene match: 3. The CDR3 consists of 13 residues. DNA for the CDR3: TGCAGCGTTGAGACAGGGAAAAACTATGGCTACACCTTC. This translates into CSVETGKNYGYTF.

This chain joins TRBV28 and TRBJ1-5; TRBD1 aligns across 9 bases. There are 14 residues in the CDR3. The junction had 3 bases not matched to a gene; V was cut back by 4 bases and J by 5 bases. Germline V gene sequence: CDR1 MDHEN, CDR2 SYDVKM. The CDR3 coding sequence is TGTGCCAGCAGTTGGACAGGGGAGGATCAGCCCCAGCATTTT. This encodes CASSWTGEDQPQHF. The whole variable domain, filled in from reference TRBV28 and TRBJ1-5, reads DVKVTQSSRYLVKRTGEKVFLECVQDMDHENMFWYRQDPGLGLRLIYFSYDVKMKEKGDIPEGYSVSREKKERFSLILESASTNQTSMYLCASSWTGEDQPQHFGDGTRLSIL.

The V gene is TRBV6-1, the J gene TRBJ2-7, with 8 bases matching TRBD2. CDR3 length equals 15 residues. From germline, CDR1 is MNHNS and CDR2 SASEGT. The V gene end was trimmed by 7 bases and the J gene end by 3 bases; junction bases not matched to a gene: 11. DNA of the CDR3: TGTGCCAGCACCCCCCCCGGGGGGGCCTTCTACGAGCAGTACTTC. Translated: CASTPPGGAFYEQYF.

This chain uses TRBV6-6 with TRBJ2-5; 9 nucleotides line up with TRBD2. The J call may be mistaken, given a closer DNA end match to TRBJ2-7. From germline, CDR1 is MNHNY and CDR2 SVGAGI (reference sequence). The CDR3 has 13 amino acids. The CDR3 reads CASSSGTSFEQYF. The CDR3 DNA is TGTGCCAGCAGTTCCGGGACTAGCTTCGAGCAGTACTTC.

The chain recombines TRBV7-6 with TRBJ2-7; the match to TRBD2 covers 10 bases. Germline CDR1 SGHVS, CDR2 FNYEAQ. The CDR3 extends over 15 amino acids. The trim removed 5 bases at V and 5 bases at J, leaving 9 bases unmatched. The CDR3 region has the DNA TGTGCCAGCAGCGAAAGTCCTAGCGGGAGCGACGAGCAGTACTTC. As protein: CASSESPSGSDEQYF.

The V and J genes are TRBV5-1 and TRBJ2-3; no definite D call. With 3 bases removed from V and 4 bases from J, the gap between germline ends came to 12 bases. This CDR3 contains 14 residues. Germline V gives CDR1 SGHRS, CDR2 YFSETQ. The CDR3 sequence: CASSSSLVADTQYF. The CDR3 coding sequence is TGCGCCAGCAGCTCCTCCCTAGTAGCAGATACGCAGTATTTT.

The chain joins TRBV28 to TRBJ2-3, with D possibly being TRBD2 (6 bases). The CDR3 runs to 12 residues. Between the trimmed V and J ends, which lost 0 bases and 8 bases, there was a span of 6 bases. The V gene's germline CDR1 is MDHEN and CDR2 SYDVKM. CDR3 nucleotide sequence: TGTGCCAGCAGTTTATGGGGGGGTACGCAGTATTTT. Amino acid sequence: CASSLWGGTQYF.

The chain has TRBV7-3 and TRBJ2-7, with 13 bases lining up with TRBD2. Germline CDR1 SGHTA, CDR2 FQGTGA. V was pared by 4 bases and J by 6 bases, with 0 bases of the junction left unmatched. The CDR3 loop spans 13 amino acids. The CDR3 DNA follows: TGTGCCAGCAGCTGGACTAGCGGGAGCGAGCAGTACTTC. Residues: CASSWTSGSEQYF.

The CDR3 sequence is CSVLGTSLNEQYF. The CDR3 coding sequence is TGCAGCGTTCTCGGGACTAGCCTGAACGAGCAGTACTTC. This chain links TRBV29-1 with TRBJ2-7, with TRBD2 matching 9 bases. V gave up 5 bases and J gave up 5 bases; unmatched junction bases: 7. CDR1 is SQVTM and CDR2 is ANQGSEA in the germline V gene. This CDR3 has 13 amino acids.

V and J are TRBV18 and TRBJ2-7; D might be TRBD1 (7 bases). The CDR3 runs to 16 residues. Germline values: CDR1 KGHSH, CDR2 LQKENI. The V end was cut by 5 bases, the J end by 0 bases, with 17 bases between. The CDR3 sequence is CASSARDRSRSYEQYF. The CDR3 DNA is TGTGCCAGCTCAGCGCGGGACAGAAGCCGCTCCTACGAGCAGTACTTC. The complete variable domain, with remaining parts taken from reference TRBV18 and TRBJ2-7, reads NAGVMQNPRHLVRRRGQEARLRCSPMKGHSHVYWYRQLPEEGLKFMVYLQKENIIDESGMPKERFSAEFPKEGPSILRIQQVVRGDSAAYFCASSARDRSRSYEQYFGPGTRLTVT.